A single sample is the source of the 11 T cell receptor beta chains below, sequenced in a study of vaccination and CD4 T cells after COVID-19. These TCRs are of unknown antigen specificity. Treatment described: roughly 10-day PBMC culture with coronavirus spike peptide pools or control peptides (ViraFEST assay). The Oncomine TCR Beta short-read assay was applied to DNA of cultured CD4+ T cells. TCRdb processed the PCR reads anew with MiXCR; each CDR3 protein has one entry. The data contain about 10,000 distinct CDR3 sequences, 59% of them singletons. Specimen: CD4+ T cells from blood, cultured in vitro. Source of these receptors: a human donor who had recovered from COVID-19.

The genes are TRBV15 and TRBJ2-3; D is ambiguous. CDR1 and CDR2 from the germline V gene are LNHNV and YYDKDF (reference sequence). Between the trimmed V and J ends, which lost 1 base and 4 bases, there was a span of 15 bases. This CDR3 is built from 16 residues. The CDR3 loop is CATSRVTFGPADTQYF. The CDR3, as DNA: TGTGCCACCAGCAGAGTCACCTTCGGGCCCGCAGATACGCAGTATTTT.

CDR3 region: CASSFGDNQPQHF. The CDR3 coding sequence is TGTGCCAGCAGTTTTGGAGACAATCAGCCCCAGCATTTT. The chain carries TRBV12-3 or TRBV12-4 and TRBJ1-5; D is ambiguous. The CDR3 sequence is 13 residues long. Between the trimmed V and J ends, which lost 3 bases and 3 bases, there was a span of 6 bases.

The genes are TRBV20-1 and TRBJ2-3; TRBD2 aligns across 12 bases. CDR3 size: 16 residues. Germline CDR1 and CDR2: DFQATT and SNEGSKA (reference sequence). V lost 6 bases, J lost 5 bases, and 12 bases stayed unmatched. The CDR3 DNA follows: TGCAGTGCCATTCCTTGGACTAGCGGGGCGGTAGATACGCAGTATTTT. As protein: CSAIPWTSGAVDTQYF.

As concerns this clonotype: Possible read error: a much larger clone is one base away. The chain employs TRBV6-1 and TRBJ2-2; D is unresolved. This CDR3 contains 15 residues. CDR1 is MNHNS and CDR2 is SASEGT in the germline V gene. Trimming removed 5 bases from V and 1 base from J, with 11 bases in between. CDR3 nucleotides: TGTGCCAGCAGTCACAACCATCTGAACACCGGGGAGCTGTTTTTT. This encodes CASSHNHLNTGELFF.

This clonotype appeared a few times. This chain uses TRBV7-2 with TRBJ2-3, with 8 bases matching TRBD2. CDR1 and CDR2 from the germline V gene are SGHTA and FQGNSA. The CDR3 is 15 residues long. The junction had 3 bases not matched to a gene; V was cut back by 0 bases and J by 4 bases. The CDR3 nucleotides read TGTGCCAGCAGCTTAGCGGGACTAGTCGCAGATACGCAGTATTTT. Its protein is CASSLAGLVADTQYF. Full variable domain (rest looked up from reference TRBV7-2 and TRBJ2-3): GAGVSQSPSNKVTEKGKDVELRCDPISGHTALYWYRQSLGQGLEFLIYFQGNSAPDKSGLPSDRFSAERTGGSVSTLTIQRTQQEDSAVYLCASSLAGLVADTQYFGPGTRLTVL.

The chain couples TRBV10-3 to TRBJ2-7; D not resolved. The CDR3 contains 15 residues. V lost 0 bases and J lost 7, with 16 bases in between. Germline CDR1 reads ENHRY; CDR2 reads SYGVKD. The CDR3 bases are TGTGCCATCAGTGAGTCGCTCAGGACCACTGTTGAGCAGTACTTC. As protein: CAISESLRTTVEQYF.

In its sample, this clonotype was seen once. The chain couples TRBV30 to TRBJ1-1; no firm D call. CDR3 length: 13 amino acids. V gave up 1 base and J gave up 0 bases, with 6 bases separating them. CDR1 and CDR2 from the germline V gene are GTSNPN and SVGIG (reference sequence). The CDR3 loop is CAWSAALNTEAFF. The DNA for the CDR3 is TGTGCCTGGAGTGCAGCCTTGAACACTGAAGCTTTCTTT.

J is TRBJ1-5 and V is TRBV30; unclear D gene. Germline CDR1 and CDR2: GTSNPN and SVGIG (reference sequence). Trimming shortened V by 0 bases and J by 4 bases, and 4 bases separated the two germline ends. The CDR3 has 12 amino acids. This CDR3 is CAWSVLNQPQHF. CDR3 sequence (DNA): TGTGCCTGGAGTGTACTTAATCAGCCCCAGCATTTT.

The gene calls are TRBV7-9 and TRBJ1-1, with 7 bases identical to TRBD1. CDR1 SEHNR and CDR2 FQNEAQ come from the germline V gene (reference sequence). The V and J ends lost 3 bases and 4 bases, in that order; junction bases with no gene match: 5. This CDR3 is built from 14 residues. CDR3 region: CASSLGQFRTEAFF. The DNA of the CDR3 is TGTGCCAGCAGCTTGGGACAGTTTCGCACTGAAGCTTTCTTT.

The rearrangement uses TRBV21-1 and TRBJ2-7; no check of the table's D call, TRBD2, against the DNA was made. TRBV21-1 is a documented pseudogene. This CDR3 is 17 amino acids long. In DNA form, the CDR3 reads TGTGCCAGCAGCGTCAGCGGGGAAGGGAACGGCTCCTACGAGCAGTACTTC. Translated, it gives CASSVSGEGNGSYEQYF.

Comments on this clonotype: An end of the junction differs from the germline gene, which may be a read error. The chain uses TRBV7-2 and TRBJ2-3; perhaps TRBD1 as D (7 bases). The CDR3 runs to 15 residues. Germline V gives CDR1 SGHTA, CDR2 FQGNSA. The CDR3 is CANSLGGQTTDTQYF. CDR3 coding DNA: TGTGCCAACAGCTTGGGGGGACAGACCACAGATACGCAGTATTTT.